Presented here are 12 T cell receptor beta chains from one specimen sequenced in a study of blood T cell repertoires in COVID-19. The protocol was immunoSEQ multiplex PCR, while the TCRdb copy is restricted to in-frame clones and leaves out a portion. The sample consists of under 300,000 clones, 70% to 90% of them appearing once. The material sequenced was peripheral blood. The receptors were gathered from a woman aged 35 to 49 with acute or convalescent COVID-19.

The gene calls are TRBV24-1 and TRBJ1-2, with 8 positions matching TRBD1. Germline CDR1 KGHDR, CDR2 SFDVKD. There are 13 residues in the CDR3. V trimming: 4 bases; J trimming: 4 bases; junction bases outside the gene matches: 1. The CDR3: CATSDGTGYGYTF. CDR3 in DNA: TGTGCCACCAGTGACGGGACAGGCTATGGCTACACCTTC.

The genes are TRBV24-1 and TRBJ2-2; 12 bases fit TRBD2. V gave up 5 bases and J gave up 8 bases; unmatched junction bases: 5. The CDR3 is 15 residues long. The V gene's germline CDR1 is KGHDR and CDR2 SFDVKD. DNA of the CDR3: TGTGCCACCAGTGGAACTAGCGGGGGGAAGGGGGAGCTGTTTTTT. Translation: CATSGTSGGKGELFF.

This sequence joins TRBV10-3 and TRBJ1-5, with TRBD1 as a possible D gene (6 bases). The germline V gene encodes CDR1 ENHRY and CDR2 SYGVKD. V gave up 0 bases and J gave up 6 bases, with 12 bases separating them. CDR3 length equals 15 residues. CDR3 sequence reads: CAISESLGAGQPQHF. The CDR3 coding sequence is TGTGCCATCAGTGAGTCGCTGGGGGCAGGTCAGCCCCAGCATTTT.

CDR3 DNA: TGCGCCTGTCGGGCGGAGGCCAGACCAGAAGCTTTCTTT. The encoded protein is CACRAEARPEAFF. J is TRBJ1-1 and V is TRBV4-1; D is undetermined. This CDR3 spans 13 amino acids. The germline V and J ends were trimmed by 11 bases and 8 bases, with 21 bases remaining between them. Germline values: CDR1 MGHRA, CDR2 YSYEKL.

CDR3 in amino acids: CASSTPTGLGEQYV. DNA for the CDR3: TGTGCCAGCAGTACCCCGACAGGGCTCGGCGAGCAGTACGTC. This chain uses TRBV6-2 or TRBV6-3 with TRBJ2-7; 7 nucleotides agree with TRBD1. Germline CDR1 MNHEY, CDR2 SVGEGT. The CDR3 length is 14 residues. Trimming took 5 bases from V and 6 from J; bases not matched to a gene: 10.

The CDR3 sequence: CASSKETRLGYTF. The CDR3 nucleotides read TGTGCCAGCAGCAAGGAGACCAGACTGGGCTACACCTTC. The chain combines TRBV6-5 with TRBJ1-2; no clear D. Germline V gene data show CDR1 as MNHEY and CDR2 as SVGAGI. Trimming left V 6 bases short and J 8 bases short, with 16 bases between. This CDR3 region has 13 residues.

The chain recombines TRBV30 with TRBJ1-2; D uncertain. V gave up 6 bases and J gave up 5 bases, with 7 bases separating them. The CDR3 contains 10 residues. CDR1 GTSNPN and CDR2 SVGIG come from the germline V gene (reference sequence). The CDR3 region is CACSLYGYTF. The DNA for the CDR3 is TGTGCCTGCTCCCTGTATGGCTACACCTTC.

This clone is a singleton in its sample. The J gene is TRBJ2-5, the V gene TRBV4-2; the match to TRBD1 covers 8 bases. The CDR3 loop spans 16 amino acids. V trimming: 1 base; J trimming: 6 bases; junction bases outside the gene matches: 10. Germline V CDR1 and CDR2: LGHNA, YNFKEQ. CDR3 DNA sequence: TGTGCCAGCAGCCAAGTCCCTGGACAGGGCGGACAGACCCAGTACTTC. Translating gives CASSQVPGQGGQTQYF.

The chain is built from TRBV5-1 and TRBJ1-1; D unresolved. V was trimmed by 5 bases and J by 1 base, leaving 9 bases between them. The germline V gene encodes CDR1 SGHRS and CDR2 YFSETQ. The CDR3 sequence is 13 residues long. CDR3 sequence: CASSRAGNTEAFF. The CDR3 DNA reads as TGCGCCAGCAGTAGAGCCGGGAACACTGAAGCTTTCTTT. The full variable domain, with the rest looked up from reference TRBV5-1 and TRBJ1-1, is KAGVTQTPRYLIKTRGQQVTLSCSPISGHRSVSWYQQTPGQGLQFLFEYFSETQRNKGNFPGRFSGRQFSNSRSEMNVSTLELGDSALYLCASSRAGNTEAFFGQGTRLTVV.

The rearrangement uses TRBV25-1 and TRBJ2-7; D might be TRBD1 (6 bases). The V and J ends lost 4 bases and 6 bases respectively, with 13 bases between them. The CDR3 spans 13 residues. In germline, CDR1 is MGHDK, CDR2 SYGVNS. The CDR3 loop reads CASSARTGSEQYV. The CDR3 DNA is TGTGCCAGCAGTGCCCGAACAGGGAGCGAGCAGTACGTC.

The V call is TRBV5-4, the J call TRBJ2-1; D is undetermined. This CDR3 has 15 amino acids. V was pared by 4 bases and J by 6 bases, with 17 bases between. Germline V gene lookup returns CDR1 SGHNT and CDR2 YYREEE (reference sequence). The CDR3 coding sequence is TGTGCCAGCAGCAAAGACCTGGTAGTAGCCAATGAGCAGTTCTTC. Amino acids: CASSKDLVVANEQFF. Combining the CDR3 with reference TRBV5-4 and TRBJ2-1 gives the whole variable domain ETGVTQSPTHLIKTRGQQVTLRCSSQSGHNTVSWYQQALGQGPQFIFQYYREEENGRGNFPPRFSGLQFPNYSSELNVNALELDDSALYLCASSKDLVVANEQFFGPGTRLTVL.

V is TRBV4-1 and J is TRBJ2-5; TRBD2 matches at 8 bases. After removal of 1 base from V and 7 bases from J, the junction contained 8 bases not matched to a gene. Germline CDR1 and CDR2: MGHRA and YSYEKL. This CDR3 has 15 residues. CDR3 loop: CASSQGVRGGGTQYF. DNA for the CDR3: TGCGCCAGCAGCCAAGGTGTTCGGGGGGGCGGGACCCAGTACTTC.